Below, 19 T cell receptor beta chains from the same sample are listed, as sequenced in a study of T cell changes during pregnancy in multiple sclerosis. The protocol was immunoSEQ multiplex PCR, while the TCRdb copy is restricted to in-frame clones and leaves out a portion. In the table there are fewer than 70,000 clones, around nine tenths of which are singletons. Source material: peripheral blood from another person, used as feeder cells. The receptors originated from a human donor whose cells served as feeder cells for cultures in a pregnancy study.

J is TRBJ1-1 and V is TRBV9; 7 bases map to TRBD1. This CDR3 spans 13 amino acids. Germline CDR1 is SGDLS and CDR2 is YYNGEE. Trimming removed 4 bases from V and 11 bases from J; junction bases left unmatched: 11. The CDR3 loop reads CASSFGTVPEAFF. CDR3 in DNA: TGTGCCAGCAGCTTCGGGACAGTTCCGGAGGCTTTCTTT.

The gene calls are TRBV30 and TRBJ2-1, with 8 bases identical to TRBD1. Germline V lookup: CDR1 GTSNPN, CDR2 SVGIG (reference sequence). CDR3 length: 15 amino acids. J was trimmed by 4 bases and V by 5 bases; bases with no gene match: 10. Written as DNA, the CDR3 is TGTGCCTGGGGGGACAGGCCGAGCGCTTACAATGAGCAGTTCTTC. It yields the protein CAWGDRPSAYNEQFF.

This clone was counted between two and nine times. J is TRBJ1-2 and V is TRBV28; D gene uncertain. The CDR3 length is 14 residues. V lost 5 bases and J lost 5, with 15 bases in between. The germline V gene encodes CDR1 MDHEN and CDR2 SYDVKM. The chain's CDR3 is CASSEPGVGYGYTF. The DNA for the CDR3 is TGTGCCAGCAGTGAACCGGGAGTAGGGTATGGCTACACCTTC.

This sequence joins TRBV5-4 and TRBJ2-7; TRBD1 matches at 7 bases. J lost 6 bases, V lost 4 bases, and 10 bases had no gene match. From germline, CDR1 is SGHNT and CDR2 YYREEE (reference sequence). This CDR3 is built from 14 residues. In DNA, the CDR3 is TGTGCCAGCAGCAACTACAGGGGCCCGGGCGAGCAGTACTTC. This gives the protein CASSNYRGPGEQYF.

The chain joins TRBV21-1 to TRBJ2-3. TRBV21-1 is listed as a pseudogene. The CDR3 covers 17 residues. As DNA, the CDR3 is TGTGCCAGCAGCAAAGGCCGCTCCCCAAGGCTAACAGATACGCAGTATTTT. Translated: CASSKGRSPRLTDTQYF.

This sequence joins TRBV7-2 and TRBJ1-1; D not certain. This CDR3 has 15 amino acids. The ends were cut back, 5 bases at V and 8 bases at J, with 21 bases in the middle. The germline V gene has CDR1 SGHTA and CDR2 FQGNSA. CDR3 protein: CASSIEFASATEAFF. CDR3 in DNA: TGTGCCAGCAGCATTGAATTCGCCAGCGCTACCGAAGCTTTCTTT.

The chain joins TRBV6-5 to TRBJ2-1; 12 bases fit TRBD2. In germline, CDR1 is MNHEY, CDR2 SVGAGI. This CDR3 has 15 residues. V lost 7 bases and J lost 5; bases outside the gene matches: 6. CDR3 sequence (DNA): TGTGCCAGCAACGTACTAGCGGGAGGCCACAATGAGCAGTTCTTC. Translation: CASNVLAGGHNEQFF.

V usage is TRBV7-9 and J usage is TRBJ2-1; a possible D gene is TRBD2 (5 bases). With 5 bases removed from V and 1 base from J, the gap between germline ends came to 6 bases. This CDR3 is built from 13 residues. CDR1 is SEHNR and CDR2 is FQNEAQ in the germline V gene (reference sequence). This chain's CDR3 is CASSGSSYNEQFF. CDR3 sequence (DNA): TGTGCCAGCAGCGGGAGTTCCTACAATGAGCAGTTCTTC.

The chain carries TRBV28 and TRBJ2-5; the match to TRBD2 covers 7 bases. Germline CDR1 reads MDHEN; CDR2 reads SYDVKM. The CDR3 spans 12 residues. The V gene end was trimmed by 8 bases and the J gene end by 6 bases; junction bases not matched to a gene: 6. CDR3 DNA sequence: TGTGCCAGCCGGGGGGAGACCAAGACCCAGTACTTC. It encodes CASRGETKTQYF.

V gene TRBV11-2 combines with J gene TRBJ2-5; 11 positions agree with TRBD2. This CDR3 contains 16 residues. With V trimmed by 1 base and J by 1 base, 2 bases remained unmatched. The V gene's germline CDR1 is SGHAT and CDR2 FQNNGV. DNA for the CDR3: TGTGCCAGCAGCTTAGTCCTAGCGGGAGGCCAAGAGACCCAGTACTTC. This gives the protein CASSLVLAGGQETQYF.

This clone appeared once. The chain employs TRBV6-5 and TRBJ1-2, with no clear D. Germline V gene lookup returns CDR1 MNHEY and CDR2 SVGAGI. V lost 3 bases, J lost 2 bases, and 7 bases lay in between. The CDR3 is made up of 13 amino acids. The CDR3 region has the DNA TGTGCCAGCAGTTATAGACAAAACTATGGCTACACCTTC. It yields the protein CASSYRQNYGYTF.

This clone was found a few times. The CDR3 region is CASSEAWGQKQPQHF. CDR3 DNA: TGTGCCAGCAGTGAAGCATGGGGGCAAAAGCAGCCCCAGCATTTT. The chain uses TRBV6-1 and TRBJ1-5, with TRBD1 as a possible D gene (6 bases). Deletions cut 0 bases from V and 7 bases from J, with 13 bases between. CDR3 length equals 15 residues. CDR1 MNHNS and CDR2 SASEGT come from the germline V gene.

The V and J genes are TRBV5-6 and TRBJ2-7; D might be TRBD1 or TRBD2, each matching 5 bases. The germline gives CDR1 SGHDT, CDR2 YYEEEE. This CDR3 is built from 14 residues. The ends were cut back, 0 bases at V and 4 bases at J, with 11 bases in the middle. CDR3 nucleotide sequence: TGTGCCAGCAGCTTGGGGGACGGTACTTACGAGCAGTACTTC. Translation: CASSLGDGTYEQYF.

The rearrangement links TRBV4-1 to TRBJ1-5; 8 nucleotides agree with TRBD1. With 3 bases clipped from V and 2 bases from J, the junction kept 6 bases outside the gene matches. The CDR3 extends over 16 amino acids. Germline CDR1 is MGHRA and CDR2 is YSYEKL. CDR3: CASSQRGQEGNQPQHF. The CDR3 nucleotides read TGCGCCAGCAGCCAGCGGGGACAGGAGGGCAATCAGCCCCAGCATTTT.

The rearrangement links TRBV2 to TRBJ2-1, with 9 bases identical to TRBD2. The CDR3 spans 16 residues. CDR1 and CDR2 from the germline V gene are SNHLY and FYNNEI. Trimming cost V 6 bases and J 8 bases; bases outside gene matches: 14. The DNA of the CDR3 is TGTGCCAGCAGAGTTTCAATAGCGGGAGTATCTGATGAGCAGTTCTTC. Translating it yields CASRVSIAGVSDEQFF.

The table lists this clone with a few counts. The genes are TRBV19 and TRBJ2-1; D not resolved. The CDR3 loop spans 12 amino acids. Per germline, CDR1 LNHDA and CDR2 SQIVND (reference sequence). Trimming pared 1 base from V and 9 bases from J, leaving 7 bases between. The CDR3 DNA sequence: TGTGCCAGTAGTATAGTGACGAGTGAGCAGTTCTTC. Residues: CASSIVTSEQFF.

This clone occurred a few times. At one end the junction does not follow the germline gene, possibly because of a read error. The V call is TRBV28, the J call TRBJ2-7; D uncertain. The CDR3 consists of 10 residues. CDR1 is MDHEN, CDR2 SYDVKM, per germline. The CDR3 nucleotides read TGTGCCAGCAGCTCACTCCTGCAGCACTTC. Protein sequence: CASSSLLQHF. The full variable domain, its missing parts supplied by reference TRBV28 and TRBJ2-7, is DVKVTQSSRYLVKRTGEKVFLECVQDMDHENMFWYRQDPGLGLRLIYFSYDVKMKEKGDIPEGYSVSREKKERFSLILESASTNQTSMYLCASSSLLQHFGPGTRLTVT.

This sequence joins TRBV5-1 and TRBJ2-1; no clear D. CDR1 is SGHRS, CDR2 YFSETQ, per germline. The CDR3 runs to 16 residues. The germline V and J ends were trimmed by 1 base and 1 base, with 12 bases remaining between them. For the CDR3, the DNA is TGCGCCAGCAGCTTGTATGGGTCCCTATCCTACAATGAGCAGTTCTTC. Residues: CASSLYGSLSYNEQFF.

This clone was counted only a few times. This sequence joins TRBV30 and TRBJ1-1; no definite D call. V was clipped by 0 bases and J by 1 base, with 6 bases between them. The CDR3 loop spans 13 amino acids. Germline V gives CDR1 GTSNPN, CDR2 SVGIG (reference sequence). The CDR3 region is CAWSVQENTEAFF. The CDR3, as DNA: TGTGCCTGGAGTGTACAAGAGAACACTGAAGCTTTCTTT.